This T cell receptor (beta chain) was identified in a study of shared clonotypes between healthy human individuals. Study-level background: Per-donor plates numbered three CD4 naive, three CD4 memory, two CD8 naive and one CD8 memory. Study-level points and caveats: Naive subsets generally exceeded memory subsets in estimated richness.

Genomic DNA from each subset was divided evenly over several immunoSEQ plates. Using immunoSEQ multiplex PCR, the repertoire was profiled, and TCRdb retains in-frame clones only, with some absent. Among roughly 2 million clones, more than 90% were seen once, and the ten largest hold 0.13%. Remarks on this clone: Its cognate antigen is unknown.

CDR3 length: 15 residues. CDR1 is SGHNT, CDR2 YYREEE, per germline (reference sequence). V gave up 6 bases and J gave up 8 bases, with 23 bases separating them. In the CD4+ fraction, cells were divided into CD45RA+ naive and CD45RA-negative memory subsets. The chain has TRBV5-4 and TRBJ1-2; D may be TRBD1 (5 bases). Sequencing used naive CD4+ T cells sorted from blood. Subset described: CD45RA+ positively selected. The sequence was collected from a man between 18 and 35 years old in good health. This CDR3 reads CASTKAGRAIGGYTF. For the CDR3, the DNA is TGTGCCAGCACCAAGGCGGGCAGGGCAATTGGGGGCTACACCTTC. Supplemented by reference TRBV5-4 and TRBJ1-2, the full variable domain reads ETGVTQSPTHLIKTRGQQVTLRCSSQSGHNTVSWYQQALGQGPQFIFQYYREEENGRGNFPPRFSGLQFPNYSSELNVNALELDDSALYLCASTKAGRAIGGYTFGSGTRLTVV.